Listed here are 19 T cell receptor beta chains from one sample, sequenced in a study of CD4 T cells in relation to SARS-CoV-2 and coronaviruses. For these receptors, no antigen is known. The table came from immunoSEQ multiplex PCR; TCRdb's copy has only in-frame clones and leaves some out. The sample has tens of thousands of clones, around 79% seen once; the top ten hold roughly 20%. Unexposed donor CD4+ T cells date from 2011-2018, before the COVID-19 pandemic. After about ten days of culture, CD4+ T cells were isolated. Sequenced: CD4+ T cells from PBMCs, cultured in vitro. Receptor source: a human donor in good health.

The V gene is TRBV10-3, the J gene TRBJ1-5; D not resolved. V was trimmed by 0 bases and J by 3 bases, leaving 6 bases between them. Germline CDR1 reads ENHRY; CDR2 reads SYGVKD. The CDR3 has 14 amino acids. This CDR3 is CAISESTTNQPQHF. The CDR3 DNA sequence: TGTGCCATCAGTGAGTCAACGACCAATCAGCCCCAGCATTTT.

This rearrangement joins TRBV6-5 to TRBJ1-5; D possibly corresponds to TRBD1 (5 bases). CDR1 is MNHEY and CDR2 is SVGAGI in the germline V gene. This CDR3 spans 15 amino acids. The V gene lost 6 bases and the J gene lost 5 bases, with 17 bases spanning the gap. CDR3 sequence reads: CASSPDREQDQPQHF. For the CDR3, the DNA is TGTGCCAGCAGCCCCGACAGAGAACAAGATCAGCCCCAGCATTTT.

The rearrangement links TRBV30 to TRBJ1-1; D gene unclear. Germline CDR1 GTSNPN, CDR2 SVGIG (reference sequence). There are 13 residues in the CDR3. The ends were cut back, 7 bases at V and 4 bases at J, with 16 bases in the middle. Here the CDR3 reads CAYLPQPSTEAFF. The CDR3 DNA sequence: TGTGCCTACCTGCCTCAACCCTCCACTGAAGCTTTCTTT. The full variable domain, its missing parts supplied by reference TRBV30 and TRBJ1-1, is SQTIHQWPATLVQPVGSPLSLECTVEGTSNPNLYWYRQAAGRGLQLLFYSVGIGQISSEVPQNLSASRPQDRQFILSSKKLLLSDSGFYLCAYLPQPSTEAFFGQGTRLTVV.

The rearrangement uses TRBV6-5 and TRBJ2-2; D unresolved. V dropped 0 bases and J dropped 1 base, with 9 bases sitting between them. There are 16 residues in the CDR3. In germline, CDR1 is MNHEY, CDR2 SVGAGI. CDR3 region: CASSYSSLLNTGELFF. In DNA form, the CDR3 reads TGTGCCAGCAGTTACTCGAGCCTTTTGAACACCGGGGAGCTGTTTTTT.

This chain joins TRBV7-2 and TRBJ1-3, with unresolved D. CDR1 and CDR2 from the germline V gene are SGHTA and FQGNSA. The V gene lost 4 bases and the J gene lost 0 bases, with 10 bases spanning the gap. The CDR3 has 15 residues. The CDR3 region is CASSSIDISGNTIYF. CDR3 bases: TGTGCCAGCAGCTCAATCGACATCTCTGGAAACACCATATATTTT.

The chain employs TRBV2 and TRBJ2-2; D unresolved. The CDR3 has 14 amino acids. CDR1 is SNHLY, CDR2 FYNNEI, per germline. Trimming removed 8 bases from V and 1 base from J, with 11 bases in between. CDR3 in DNA: TGTGCCAGCTCGCTAGTCCGGAACACCGGGGAGCTGTTTTTT. It yields the protein CASSLVRNTGELFF.

The chain combines TRBV6-6 with TRBJ2-7; weak D call: TRBD2 (6 bases). The germline V gene encodes CDR1 MNHNY and CDR2 SVGAGI (reference sequence). Trimming took off 6 bases at V and 1 base at J, with 16 bases between the two ends. The CDR3 totals 15 residues. The CDR3 DNA follows: TGTGCCAGCAGGATAGGGACTGCTTATTCCTACGAGCAGTACTTC. It is translated as CASRIGTAYSYEQYF.

The chain joins TRBV7-9 to TRBJ2-3; TRBD1 agrees at 10 bases. Unmatched junction bases numbered 7, after V lost 3 bases and J lost 1 base. The length of the CDR3 is 17 residues. From germline, CDR1 is SEHNR and CDR2 FQNEAQ (reference sequence). CDR3 sequence reads: CASSLPGTGVRTDTQYF. CDR3 sequence (DNA): TGTGCCAGCAGCTTGCCGGGGACAGGGGTCCGCACAGATACGCAGTATTTT.

The chain carries TRBV23-1 and TRBJ1-1; possible D gene TRBD1, 6 bases. TRBV23-1 is an ORF for which the function is uncertain. The CDR3 runs 14 residues. The germline V and J ends were trimmed by 6 bases and 5 bases, with 16 bases remaining between them. In DNA form, the CDR3 reads TGCGCCAGCAGCCCTGGGAACCAGGGGACTGAAGCTTTCTTT. Its protein is CASSPGNQGTEAFF.

This clone has a single count. Relative to the germline gene, one junction end is altered; a read error may explain this. This chain uses TRBV6-5 with TRBJ1-4; D not certain. Germline V gene lookup returns CDR1 MNHEY and CDR2 SVGAGI. CDR3 length equals 13 residues. The CDR3 DNA is TGTGCCAGCAGCTACTGGACGGGCGAAAAACTGTTTTTT. This encodes CASSYWTGEKLFF.

This clone has a handful of counts. The chain couples TRBV28 to TRBJ1-5; 7 positions agree with TRBD1. Germline values: CDR1 MDHEN, CDR2 SYDVKM. This CDR3 has 14 residues. J was trimmed by 5 bases and V by 6 bases; bases with no gene match: 7. The chain's CDR3 is CASRRQGTDQPQHF. In nucleotides, the CDR3 is TGTGCCAGCAGACGACAGGGTACGGATCAGCCCCAGCATTTT.

This clone was detected a few times. The chain links TRBV4-1 to TRBJ1-2; D is undetermined. This CDR3 is 13 amino acids long. Germline assignment: CDR1 MGHRA and CDR2 YSYEKL. V was pared by 0 bases and J by 2 bases, with 4 bases between. The CDR3 nucleotides are TGCGCCAGCAGCCAAGAAGGAAACTATGGCTACACCTTC. Amino acids: CASSQEGNYGYTF.

This clone was seen a few times. The rearrangement uses TRBV5-1 and TRBJ1-6; D is possibly TRBD1 (5 bases). Germline values: CDR1 SGHRS, CDR2 YFSETQ. The CDR3 runs 14 residues. Trimming removed 5 bases from V and 7 bases from J, with 13 bases in between. As DNA, the CDR3 is TGCGCCAGCAGTCTGGGGGGGGGAAATTCACCCCTCCACTTT. Translating it yields CASSLGGGNSPLHF.

The table lists this clone with a count of one. The rearrangement joins TRBV6-5 to TRBJ1-3; D uncertain. The ends were cut back, 6 bases at V and 0 bases at J, with 9 bases in the middle. The CDR3 extends over 14 amino acids. The germline V gene encodes CDR1 MNHEY and CDR2 SVGAGI. As DNA, the CDR3 is TGTGCCAGCAGAACATTCGCCTCTGGAAACACCATATATTTT. It specifies CASRTFASGNTIYF.

The rearrangement joins TRBV6-6 to TRBJ1-2, with 12 nucleotides matching TRBD1. Losses at the gene ends were 6 bases for V and 7 bases for J; bases not matched to a gene: 9. Germline V gene sequence: CDR1 MNHNY, CDR2 SVGAGI (reference sequence). This CDR3 is built from 15 residues. As DNA, the CDR3 is TGTGCCAGCAGATTACCGGGACAGGGGGCTAGTGGCTACACCTTC. Amino acids: CASRLPGQGASGYTF.

The chain has TRBV7-9 and TRBJ1-2; D uncertain. Deletions cut 1 base from V and 0 bases from J, with 6 bases between. Germline assignment: CDR1 SEHNR and CDR2 FQNEAQ (reference sequence). This CDR3 has 14 residues. The CDR3 region is CASSLVVANYGYTF. The CDR3 DNA follows: TGTGCCAGCAGCTTAGTCGTAGCTAACTATGGCTACACCTTC.

This chain joins TRBV9 and TRBJ2-6; D gene uncertain. Germline-derived CDR1 and CDR2 are SGDLS and YYNGEE. Trimming took off 4 bases at V and 0 bases at J, with 8 bases between the two ends. CDR3 length equals 15 residues. CDR3 sequence reads: CASSREPSGANVLTF. The CDR3 DNA reads TGTGCCAGCAGCAGAGAGCCCTCTGGGGCCAACGTCCTGACTTTC. The full variable domain, completed using reference TRBV9 and TRBJ2-6, is DSGVTQTPKHLITATGQRVTLRCSPRSGDLSVYWYQQSLDQGLQFLIQYYNGEERAKGNILERFSAQQFPDLHSELNLSSLELGDSALYFCASSREPSGANVLTFGAGSRLTVL.

J is TRBJ2-3 and V is TRBV7-8; D possibly corresponds to TRBD1 (5 bases). V was cut by 5 bases and J by 3 bases, with 15 bases left in between. The CDR3 extends over 15 amino acids. Germline values: CDR1 SGHVS, CDR2 FQNEAQ. CDR3 sequence (DNA): TGTGCCAGCAGCCTAAATGGGGCGCTTACAGATACGCAGTATTTT. It encodes CASSLNGALTDTQYF.

This clone was detected only once. This sequence joins TRBV19 and TRBJ1-5, with D possibly matching TRBD1 (6 bases). The V and J ends lost 3 bases and 4 bases respectively, with 28 bases between them. CDR1 and CDR2 from the germline V gene are LNHDA and SQIVND (reference sequence). This CDR3 is 20 amino acids long. The CDR3 loop is CASSMGFGSGVPGKNQPQHF. CDR3 nucleotides: TGTGCCAGTAGTATGGGTTTTGGTTCAGGGGTGCCTGGAAAAAATCAGCCCCAGCATTTT.